This record concerns one T cell receptor (beta chain) sequence. Its target is unknown. The sample comes from a study of T-cell memory formation after mild COVID-19. Overall study context: The TCR clusters were mostly specific to one donor. Overall study results and limits: Among CD4+ contracting clones, most were CM and EM, and CD8+ ones EMRA.

The germline CDR1 and CDR2 sequences are SNHLY and FYNNEI. With V trimmed by 3 bases and J by 4 bases, 11 bases remained unmatched. The CDR3 length is 17 residues. Each CDR3 protein is one row after TCRdb ran MiXCR on the 5' RACE reads. The sample has approximately 580,000 distinct CDR3 sequences, around 20% seen once. The source material was PBMCs or a T cell subset sorted from them (not recorded which). This TCR was recovered from an adult woman who had mild COVID-19 (a few samples of this study predate the infection). Cell type and time point are not known. This chain joins TRBV2 and TRBJ2-7; the match to TRBD2 covers 11 bases. CDR3 nucleotide sequence: TGTGCCAGCAGTGACCTCATAACTAGCGGGAGTTGGTACGAGCAGTACTTC. Protein: CASSDLITSGSWYEQYF.